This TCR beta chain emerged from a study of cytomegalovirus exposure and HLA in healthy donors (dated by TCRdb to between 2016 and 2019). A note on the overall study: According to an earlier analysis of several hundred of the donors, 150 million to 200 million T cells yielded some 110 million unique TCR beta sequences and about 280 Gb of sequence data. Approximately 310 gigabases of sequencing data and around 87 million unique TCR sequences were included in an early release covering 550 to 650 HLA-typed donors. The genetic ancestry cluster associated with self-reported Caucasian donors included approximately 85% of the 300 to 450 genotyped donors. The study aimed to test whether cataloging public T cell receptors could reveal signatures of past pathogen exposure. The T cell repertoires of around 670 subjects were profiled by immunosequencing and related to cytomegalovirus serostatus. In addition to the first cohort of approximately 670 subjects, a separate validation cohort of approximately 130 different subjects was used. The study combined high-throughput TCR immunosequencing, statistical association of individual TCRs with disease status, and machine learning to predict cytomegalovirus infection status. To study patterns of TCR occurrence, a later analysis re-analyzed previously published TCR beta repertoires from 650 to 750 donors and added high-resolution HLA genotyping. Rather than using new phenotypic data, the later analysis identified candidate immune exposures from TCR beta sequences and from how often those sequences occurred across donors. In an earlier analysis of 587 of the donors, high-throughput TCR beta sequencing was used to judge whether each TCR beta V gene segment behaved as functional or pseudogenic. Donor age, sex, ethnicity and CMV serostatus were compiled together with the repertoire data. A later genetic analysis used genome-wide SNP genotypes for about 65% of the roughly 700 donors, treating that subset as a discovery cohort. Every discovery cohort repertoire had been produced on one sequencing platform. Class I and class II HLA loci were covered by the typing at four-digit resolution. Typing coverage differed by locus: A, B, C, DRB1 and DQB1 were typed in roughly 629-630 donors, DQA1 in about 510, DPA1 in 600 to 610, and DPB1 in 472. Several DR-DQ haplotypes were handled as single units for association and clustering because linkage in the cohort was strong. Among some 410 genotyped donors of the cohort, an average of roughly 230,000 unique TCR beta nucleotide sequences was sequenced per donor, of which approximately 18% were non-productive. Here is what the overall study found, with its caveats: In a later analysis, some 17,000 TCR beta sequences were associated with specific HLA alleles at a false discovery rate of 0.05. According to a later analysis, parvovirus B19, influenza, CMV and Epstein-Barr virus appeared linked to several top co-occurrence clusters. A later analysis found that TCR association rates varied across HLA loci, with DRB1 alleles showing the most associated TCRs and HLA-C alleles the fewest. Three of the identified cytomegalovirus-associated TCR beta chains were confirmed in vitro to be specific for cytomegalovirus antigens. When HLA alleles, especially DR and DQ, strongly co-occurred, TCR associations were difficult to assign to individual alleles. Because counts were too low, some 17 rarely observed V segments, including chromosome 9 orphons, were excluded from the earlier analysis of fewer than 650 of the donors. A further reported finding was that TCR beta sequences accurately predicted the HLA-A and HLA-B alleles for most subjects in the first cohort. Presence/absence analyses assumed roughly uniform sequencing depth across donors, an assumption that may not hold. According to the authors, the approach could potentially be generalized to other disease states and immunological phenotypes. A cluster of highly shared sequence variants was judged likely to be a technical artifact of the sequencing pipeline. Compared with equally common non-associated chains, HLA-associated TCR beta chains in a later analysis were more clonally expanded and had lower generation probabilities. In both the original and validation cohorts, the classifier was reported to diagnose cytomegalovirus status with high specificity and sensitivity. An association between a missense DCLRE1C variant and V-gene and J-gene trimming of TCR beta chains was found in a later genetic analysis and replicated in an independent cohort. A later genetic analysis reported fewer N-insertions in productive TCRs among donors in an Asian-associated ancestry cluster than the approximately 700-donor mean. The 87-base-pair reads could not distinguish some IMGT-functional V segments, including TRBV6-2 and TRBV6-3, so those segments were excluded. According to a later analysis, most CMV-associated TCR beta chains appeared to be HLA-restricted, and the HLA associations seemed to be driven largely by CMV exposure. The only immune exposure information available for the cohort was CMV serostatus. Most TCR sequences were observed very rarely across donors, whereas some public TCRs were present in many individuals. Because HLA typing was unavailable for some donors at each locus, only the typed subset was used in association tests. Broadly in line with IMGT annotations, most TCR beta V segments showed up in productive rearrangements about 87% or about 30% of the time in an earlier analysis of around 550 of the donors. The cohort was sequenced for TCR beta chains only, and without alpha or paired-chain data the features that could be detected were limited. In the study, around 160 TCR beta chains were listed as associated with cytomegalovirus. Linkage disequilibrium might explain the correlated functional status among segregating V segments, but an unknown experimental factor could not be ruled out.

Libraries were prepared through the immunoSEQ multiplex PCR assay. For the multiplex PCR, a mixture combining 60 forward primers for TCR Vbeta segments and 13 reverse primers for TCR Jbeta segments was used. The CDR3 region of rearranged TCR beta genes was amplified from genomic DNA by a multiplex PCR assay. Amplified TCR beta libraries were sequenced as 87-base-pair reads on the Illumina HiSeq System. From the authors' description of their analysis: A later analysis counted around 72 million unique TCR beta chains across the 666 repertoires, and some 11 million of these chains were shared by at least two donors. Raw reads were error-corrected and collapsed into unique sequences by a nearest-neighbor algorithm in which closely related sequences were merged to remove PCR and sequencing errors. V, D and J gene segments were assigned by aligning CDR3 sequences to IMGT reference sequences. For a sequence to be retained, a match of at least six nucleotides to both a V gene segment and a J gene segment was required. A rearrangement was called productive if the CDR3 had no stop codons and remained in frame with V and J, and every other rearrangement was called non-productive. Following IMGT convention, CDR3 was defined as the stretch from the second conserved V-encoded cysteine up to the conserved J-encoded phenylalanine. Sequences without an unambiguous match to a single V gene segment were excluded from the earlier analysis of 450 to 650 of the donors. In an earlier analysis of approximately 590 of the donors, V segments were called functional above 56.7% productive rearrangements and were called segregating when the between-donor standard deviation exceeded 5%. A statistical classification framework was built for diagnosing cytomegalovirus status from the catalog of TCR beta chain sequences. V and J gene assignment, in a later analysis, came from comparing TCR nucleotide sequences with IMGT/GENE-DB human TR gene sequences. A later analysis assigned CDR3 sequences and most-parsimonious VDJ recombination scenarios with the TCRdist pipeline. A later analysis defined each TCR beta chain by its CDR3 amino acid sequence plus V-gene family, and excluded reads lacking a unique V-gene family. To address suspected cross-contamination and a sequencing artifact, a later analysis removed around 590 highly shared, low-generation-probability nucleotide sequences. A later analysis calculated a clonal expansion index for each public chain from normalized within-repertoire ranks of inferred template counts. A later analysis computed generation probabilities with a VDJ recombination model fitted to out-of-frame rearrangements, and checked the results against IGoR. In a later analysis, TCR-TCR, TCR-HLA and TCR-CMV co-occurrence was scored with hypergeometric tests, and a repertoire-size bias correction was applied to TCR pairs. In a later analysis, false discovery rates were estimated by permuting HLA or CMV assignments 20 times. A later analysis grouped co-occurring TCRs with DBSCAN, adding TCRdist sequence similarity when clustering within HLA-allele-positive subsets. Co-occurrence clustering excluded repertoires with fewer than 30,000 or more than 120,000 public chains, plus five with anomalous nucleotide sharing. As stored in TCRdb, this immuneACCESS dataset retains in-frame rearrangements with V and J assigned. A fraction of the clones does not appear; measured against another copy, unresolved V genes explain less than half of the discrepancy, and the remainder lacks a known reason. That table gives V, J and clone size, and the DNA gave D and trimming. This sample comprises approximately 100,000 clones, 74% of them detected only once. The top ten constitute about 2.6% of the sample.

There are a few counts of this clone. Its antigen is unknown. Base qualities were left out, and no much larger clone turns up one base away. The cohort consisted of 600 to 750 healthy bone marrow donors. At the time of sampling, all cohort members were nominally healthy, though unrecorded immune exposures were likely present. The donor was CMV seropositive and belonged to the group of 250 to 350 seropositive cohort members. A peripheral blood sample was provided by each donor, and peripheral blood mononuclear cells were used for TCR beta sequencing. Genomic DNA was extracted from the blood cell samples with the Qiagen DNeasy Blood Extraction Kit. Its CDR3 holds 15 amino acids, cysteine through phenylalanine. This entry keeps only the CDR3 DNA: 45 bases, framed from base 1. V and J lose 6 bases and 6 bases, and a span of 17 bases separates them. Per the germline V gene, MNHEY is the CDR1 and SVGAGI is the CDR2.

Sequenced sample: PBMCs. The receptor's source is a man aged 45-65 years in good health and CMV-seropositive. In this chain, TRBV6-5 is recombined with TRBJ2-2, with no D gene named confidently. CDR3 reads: CASRQMNRLPGELFF. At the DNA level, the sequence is TGTGCCAGCAGACAGATGAATAGGTTACCCGGGGAGCTGTTTTTT.